This TCR beta chain was sequenced during a study of shared T cell receptors in the human thymus. Here immunoSEQ multiplex PCR was the method, and the copy in TCRdb shows in-frame clones only, minus some. Of 700,000 or so clones listed, 80% to 90% were seen once; the top ten hold around 0.01%. V lost 4 bases and J lost 4; bases outside the gene matches: 4. Germline V gene sequence: CDR1 MNHEY, CDR2 SVGAGI. This CDR3 comprises 15 residues. This same sample was also part of a study on human thymus T cells. That paper notes: Thymic material originated from resections removed in the course of corrective heart surgery.

The origin of this receptor is a girl under three years old with a congenital heart defect. Sequenced: thymocytes. The chain links TRBV6-5 to TRBJ2-1; 10 bases are shared with TRBD2. CDR3 sequence (DNA): TGTGCCAGCAGTTCACTAGCGGGGCCTTACAATGAGCAGTTCTTC. It translates to CASSSLAGPYNEQFF.